This is a list of T cell receptor beta chains from one sample in a study of blood T cell repertoires in COVID-19. Assay: immunoSEQ multiplex PCR; the TCRdb copy retains only in-frame clones and omits some. The sample contains roughly 150,000 clones, over 70% of which appear only once. The source material was peripheral blood. The origin of the receptors is a man aged 60 to 75 with acute or convalescent COVID-19. The conserved cysteine and the conserved F or W are not part of the CDR3 here. Clone size is stated in some rows and not others, as once, few, many or a class when expanded.

v_call	clone_size	j_call	cdr3_aa
TRBV7-9	NA	TRBJ2-1	ASSLEVGTSGRGIEQF
TRBV7-2	few	TRBJ1-5	ASSPGGVSNQPQH
TRBV18	NA	TRBJ1-2	ASSPQQESYGYT
TRBV28	once	TRBJ1-1	ASTLMLGTANTEAF
TRBV14	few	TRBJ2-3	ASSQDLPRAGGTQY
TRBV11-2	NA	TRBJ1-3	ASSFGERASGNTIY
TRBV7-9	NA	TRBJ2-1	ASSPRDRGRMGNEQF
TRBV19	once	TRBJ1-2	ASSGDSHTPWGYT
TRBV28	NA	TRBJ2-7	ASSLTRSSDEGY
TRBV4-1	NA	TRBJ1-6	ASSQGPGGSPLH
TRBV11-1	NA	TRBJ2-1	ASSLGRELGEQF
TRBV6-5	NA	TRBJ2-7	ASLNTYEQY
TRBV12-3/TRBV12-4	NA	TRBJ1-2	ASRRADSYGYT
TRBV4-1	NA	TRBJ1-5	ASSTTGAPNQPQH
TRBV3-1/TRBV3-2	NA	TRBJ2-7	ASSQRLAGVNEQY
TRBV4-2	NA	TRBJ2-5	ASSQGGLAGQETQY